This T cell receptor beta chain comes out of a study of cytomegalovirus exposure and HLA in healthy donors. The assay was immunoSEQ multiplex PCR, and TCRdb's table has in-frame clones only and misses some. Among roughly 50,000 clones listed, 75% to 95% were seen once. The clonotype originates from a young man in good health and CMV-seronegative. The sequencing input was PBMCs.

The CDR3 DNA sequence: TGTGCCAGCAGTTCGACAGTCCCCCACGAGCAGTACTTC. Protein product: CASSSTVPHEQYF. The V call is TRBV28, the J call TRBJ2-7, with D perhaps TRBD1 (5 bases). Trimming left V 4 bases short and J 5 bases short, with 12 bases between. Germline V lookup: CDR1 MDHEN, CDR2 SYDVKM. This CDR3 region has 13 residues.